This record looks at one T cell receptor (beta chain) sequence and its context. Its antigen is not identified. The data were taken from a study of T-cell reconstitution after alpha-beta-depleted transplantation in children. Whole-study results and caveats: Some patients' high day-60 TCRbeta diversity was traced to surviving recipient T cells and thymic progenitors. Alpha-beta T cells present about two months after transplant were reported to originate from several hundred expanded graft clones. A year had passed since transplant, and T-cell counts and diversity by then came mostly from newly produced T cells.

Between the trimmed V and J ends, which lost 4 bases and 1 base, there was a span of 8 bases. The length of the CDR3 is 13 residues. Germline V CDR1 and CDR2: SGHDT, YYEEEE. Preparation of the TCRbeta library used unique molecular identifiers. Each CDR3 protein is one row after TCRdb ran MiXCR on the PCR reads. Altogether some 78,000 distinct CDR3 sequences are present, 13% to 15% being singletons, with the ten largest covering 25% to 30%. This receptor was obtained from a male patient aged 2 to 9 who had a stem cell transplant for acute lymphoblastic leukemia, so the T cells may come from the graft donor. Sequencing was performed on PBMCs, mostly from graft donor cells, taken 180 days after TCRalphabeta/CD19-depleted stem cell transplant. The chain couples TRBV5-6 to TRBJ1-1; D remains unclear. The CDR3 DNA reads as TGTGCCAGCAGCCGGCTGGAGAACACTGAAGCTTTCTTT. Translation: CASSRLENTEAFF. Using reference TRBV5-6 and TRBJ1-1 for the parts outside the CDR3, the full variable domain is DAGVTQSPTHLIKTRGQQVTLRCSPKSGHDTVSWYQQALGQGPQFIFQYYEEEERQRGNFPDRFSGHQFPNYSSELNVNALLLGDSALYLCASSRLENTEAFFGQGTRLTVV.